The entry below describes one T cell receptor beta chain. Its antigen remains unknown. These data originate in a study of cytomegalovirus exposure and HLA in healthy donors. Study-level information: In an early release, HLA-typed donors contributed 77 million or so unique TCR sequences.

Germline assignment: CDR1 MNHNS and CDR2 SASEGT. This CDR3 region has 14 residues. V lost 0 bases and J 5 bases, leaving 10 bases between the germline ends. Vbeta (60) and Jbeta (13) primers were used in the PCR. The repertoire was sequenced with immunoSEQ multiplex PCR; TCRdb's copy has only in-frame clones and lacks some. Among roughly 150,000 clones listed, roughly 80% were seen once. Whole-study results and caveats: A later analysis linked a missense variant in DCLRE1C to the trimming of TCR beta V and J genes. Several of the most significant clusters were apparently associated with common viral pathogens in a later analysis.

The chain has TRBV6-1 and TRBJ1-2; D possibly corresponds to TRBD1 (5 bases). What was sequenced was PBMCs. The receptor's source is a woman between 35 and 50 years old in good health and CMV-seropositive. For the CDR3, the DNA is TGTGCCAGCAGTGAAGCCGGGGGAGGATATGGCTACACCTTC. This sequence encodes CASSEAGGGYGYTF.